Included here is one T cell receptor beta chain sequence, with context. The entry originates in a study of blood T cell repertoires in COVID-19. As for the study in general: Collection of acute and convalescent COVID-19 samples took place in the United States, Italy and Spain.

Original data processing: Reference gene primer amplification in the assay estimated nucleated cell counts. The assay was immunoSEQ multiplex PCR, and TCRdb's table has in-frame clones only and misses some. The DNA gave D and trimming, while V, J and clone size come from that table. The data contain approximately 60,000 clones, less than 85% of them singletons. Germline CDR1 is MDHEN and CDR2 is SYDVKM. CDR3 size: 15 residues. The V end lost 4 bases, the J end lost 5 bases, and 15 bases lay between the germline ends. Sequenced: peripheral blood. This TCR was recovered from a man between 60 and 75 years old with acute or convalescent COVID-19. The chain recombines TRBV28 with TRBJ2-1; TRBD1 might be the D (6 bases). The CDR3 region has the DNA TGTGCCAGCAGTTATACCGGGACACGGGACAATGAGCAGTTCTTC. Protein sequence: CASSYTGTRDNEQFF.